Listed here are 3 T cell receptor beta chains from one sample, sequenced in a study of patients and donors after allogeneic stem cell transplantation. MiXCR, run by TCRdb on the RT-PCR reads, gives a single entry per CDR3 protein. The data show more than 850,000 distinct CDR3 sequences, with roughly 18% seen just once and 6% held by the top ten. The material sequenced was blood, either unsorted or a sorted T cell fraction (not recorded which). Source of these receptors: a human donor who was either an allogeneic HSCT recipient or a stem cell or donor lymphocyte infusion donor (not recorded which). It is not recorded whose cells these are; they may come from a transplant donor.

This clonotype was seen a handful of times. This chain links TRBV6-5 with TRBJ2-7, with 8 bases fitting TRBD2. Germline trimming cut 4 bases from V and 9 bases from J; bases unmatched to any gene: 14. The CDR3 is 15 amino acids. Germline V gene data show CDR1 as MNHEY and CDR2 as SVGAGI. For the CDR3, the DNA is TGTGCCAGCAGTTCCCCACTAGCGGATACTACCGGGCAGTACTTC. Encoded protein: CASSSPLADTTGQYF.

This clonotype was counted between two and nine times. The CDR3 DNA sequence: TGCAGCGTCCATCTCCTAGCGGGATCCTACAATGAGCAGTTCTTC. Translation gives CSVHLLAGSYNEQFF. The gene calls are TRBV29-1 and TRBJ2-1; 9 nucleotides agree with TRBD2. V shed 6 bases, J shed 1 base, and the junction held 7 bases outside the gene matches. The CDR3 sequence is 15 residues long. In germline, CDR1 is SQVTM, CDR2 ANQGSEA.

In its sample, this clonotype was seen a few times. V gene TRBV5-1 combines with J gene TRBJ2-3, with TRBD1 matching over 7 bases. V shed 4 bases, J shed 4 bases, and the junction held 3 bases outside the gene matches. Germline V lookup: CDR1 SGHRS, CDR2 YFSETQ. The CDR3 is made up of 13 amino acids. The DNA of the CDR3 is TGCGCCAGCAGCCGACAGGGTCCAGATACGCAGTATTTT. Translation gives CASSRQGPDTQYF. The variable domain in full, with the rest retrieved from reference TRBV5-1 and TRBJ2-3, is KAGVTQTPRYLIKTRGQQVTLSCSPISGHRSVSWYQQTPGQGLQFLFEYFSETQRNKGNFPGRFSGRQFSNSRSEMNVSTLELGDSALYLCASSRQGPDTQYFGPGTRLTVL.